The next 14 T cell receptor beta chains were all read from a single sample in a study of early T cells in non-severe SARS-CoV-2 infection. Via MiXCR, TCRdb re-called the 5' RACE reads, giving one row per CDR3 protein. This table holds around 70,000 distinct CDR3 sequences, around 12% found once. Sequencing was done on a sample of whole blood. All receptors come from an adult who was a healthcare worker with PCR-confirmed SARS-CoV-2 infection or an uninfected control (not recorded which).

The chain couples TRBV20-1 to TRBJ2-3; 8 bases align to TRBD2. The CDR3 consists of 12 residues. Losses at the gene ends were 2 bases for V and 5 bases for J; bases not matched to a gene: 0. CDR1 and CDR2 from the germline V gene are DFQATT and SNEGSKA (reference sequence). The CDR3 DNA follows: TGCAGTGCTAGACTAGCGGGAGATACGCAGTATTTT. Encoded protein: CSARLAGDTQYF.

The DNA of the CDR3 is TGCGCCAGCAGCTTGGCCCGCGCTAACTATGGCTACACCTTC. It encodes CASSLARANYGYTF. The chain links TRBV5-1 to TRBJ1-2, with D hard to call. The CDR3 totals 14 residues. V was cut by 0 bases and J by 0 bases, with 6 bases left in between. Germline lookup yields CDR1 SGHRS and CDR2 YFSETQ.

This clonotype was found many times. J is TRBJ2-3 and V is TRBV7-2; perhaps D is TRBD1 or TRBD2 (5 bases each). CDR3 length equals 12 residues. Deletions cut 5 bases from V and 4 bases from J, with 7 bases between. Per germline, CDR1 SGHTA and CDR2 FQGNSA. The CDR3 bases are TGTGCCAGCAGCATGGGGGCAGATACGCAGTATTTT. Translating gives CASSMGADTQYF.

The gene calls are TRBV2 and TRBJ1-5; D not certain. This CDR3 has 12 amino acids. Germline CDR1 reads SNHLY; CDR2 reads FYNNEI. V was clipped by 8 bases and J by 2 bases, with 7 bases between them. DNA of the CDR3: TGTGCCAGCCGTTTCGGCAATCAGCCCCAGCATTTT. Translation gives CASRFGNQPQHF.

This clonotype was observed many times. This CDR3 is CASSPTRQKNYGYTF. CDR3 coding DNA: TGCGCCAGCAGCCCTACCCGACAGAAGAACTATGGCTACACCTTC. The chain combines TRBV4-1 with TRBJ1-2, with D possibly being TRBD1 (5 bases). CDR1 and CDR2 from the germline V gene are MGHRA and YSYEKL. Trimming stripped 4 bases from V and 2 bases from J, with 14 bases between. This CDR3 region has 15 residues.

This clonotype was counted at least ten times. V gene TRBV24-1 combines with J gene TRBJ2-1; D is undetermined. The V end lost 2 bases, the J end lost 0 bases, and 13 bases lay between the germline ends. CDR3 length equals 17 residues. The germline V gene has CDR1 KGHDR and CDR2 SFDVKD. The chain's CDR3 is CATSDSPPVSSYNEQFF. In nucleotides, the CDR3 is TGTGCCACCAGTGATTCCCCTCCGGTCAGCTCCTACAATGAGCAGTTCTTC.

This clonotype has at least ten counts. The rearrangement uses TRBV29-1 and TRBJ2-1, with a possible D match to TRBD2 (6 bases). This CDR3 contains 10 residues. Trimming took off 8 bases at V and 7 bases at J, with 9 bases between the two ends. Germline lookup yields CDR1 SQVTM and CDR2 ANQGSEA. The CDR3 region has the DNA TGCAGCACCGGAGGGAATGAGCAGTTCTTC. This translates into CSTGGNEQFF.

This clonotype was picked up a small number of times. The genes are TRBV19 and TRBJ2-3, with D perhaps TRBD1 or TRBD2 (5 bases each). Looked up from germline, CDR1 is LNHDA and CDR2 is SQIVND (reference sequence). V was shortened by 1 base and J by 1 base, with 9 bases between the two germline ends. This CDR3 has 15 amino acids. The CDR3 DNA sequence: TGTGCCAGTAGTATAGGAGGGGCGGGCACAGATACGCAGTATTTT. It translates to CASSIGGAGTDTQYF.

This clonotype showed up just a few times. The rearrangement links TRBV2 to TRBJ1-5; D is unresolved. V lost 1 base, J lost 0 bases, and 4 bases lay in between. Germline V CDR1 and CDR2: SNHLY, FYNNEI. CDR3 length: 14 amino acids. The CDR3 region has the DNA TGTGCCAGCAGTGAAGGATATAGCAATCAGCCCCAGCATTTT. Translated: CASSEGYSNQPQHF.

This clonotype was counted between two and nine times. The rearrangement links TRBV19 to TRBJ2-1, with D perhaps matching TRBD1 (5 bases). Per germline, CDR1 LNHDA and CDR2 SQIVND (reference sequence). The CDR3 runs to 14 residues. V lost 8 bases, J lost 2 bases, and 13 bases lay in between. The CDR3 region has the DNA TGTGCCAGTCATAGGGGTCTGCCCTACAATGAGCAGTTCTTC. Protein product: CASHRGLPYNEQFF.

This clonotype was observed at least ten times. J is TRBJ2-5 and V is TRBV7-3; D is perhaps TRBD2 (6 bases). The V end was cut by 5 bases, the J end by 5 bases, with 18 bases between. The V gene's germline CDR1 is SGHTA and CDR2 FQGTGA. This CDR3 region has 15 residues. The CDR3 loop reads CASSAPGEGGETQYF. CDR3 DNA sequence: TGTGCCAGCAGCGCTCCGGGAGAGGGCGGCGAGACCCAGTACTTC. The whole variable domain, filled in from reference TRBV7-3 and TRBJ2-5, reads GAGVSQTPSNKVTEKGKYVELRCDPISGHTALYWYRQSLGQGPEFLIYFQGTGAADDSGLPNDRFFAVRPEGSVSTLKIQRTERGDSAVYLCASSAPGEGGETQYFGPGTRLLVL.

This clonotype came up a few times. The genes are TRBV7-9 and TRBJ2-3; perhaps D is TRBD1 or TRBD2 (7 bases each). V lost 8 bases, J lost 6 bases, and 21 bases lay in between. CDR1 and CDR2 from the germline V gene are SEHNR and FQNEAQ (reference sequence). The CDR3 loop spans 15 amino acids. The CDR3 region has the DNA TGTGCCAGCGCTACCGGGGAGGGGGCTTCCGATACGCAGTATTTT. This encodes CASATGEGASDTQYF.

This clonotype was detected many times. The chain employs TRBV20-1 and TRBJ1-5; 8 nucleotides line up with TRBD1. Germline V gene data show CDR1 as DFQATT and CDR2 as SNEGSKA (reference sequence). The CDR3 covers 14 residues. The ends lost 6 bases at V and 7 bases at J; junction bases unmatched: 11. DNA of the CDR3: TGCAGTGCCTCAGACCAGGGGGCAGGGCAGCCCCAGCATTTT. It codes for CSASDQGAGQPQHF.

This clonotype occurred many times. The chain carries TRBV18 and TRBJ2-1; 11 positions agree with TRBD1. The CDR3 contains 16 residues. CDR1 and CDR2 from the germline V gene are KGHSH and LQKENI. Trimming at V came to 6 bases and at J to 3 bases, leaving 7 bases not matched to a gene. CDR3 nucleotides: TGTGCCAGCTCCCAAGCCGGGACAGGGGGCTACAATGAGCAGTTCTTC. Amino acids: CASSQAGTGGYNEQFF. The full variable domain, its missing parts supplied by reference TRBV18 and TRBJ2-1, is NAGVMQNPRHLVRRRGQEARLRCSPMKGHSHVYWYRQLPEEGLKFMVYLQKENIIDESGMPKERFSAEFPKEGPSILRIQQVVRGDSAAYFCASSQAGTGGYNEQFFGPGTRLTVL.